A selection of T cell receptor beta chains follows, all from one sample in a study of blood T cell repertoires in COVID-19. Sequencing used immunoSEQ multiplex PCR; TCRdb keeps in-frame clones, though not all of them. Among around 61,000 clones listed, approximately 92% were seen once. Source material: peripheral blood. The receptors shown here come from a woman aged 55 to 70 with COVID-19, enrolled during active disease. Each CDR3 is given with its conserved first and last residue. A D gene is named only where the DNA matches it firmly. Size values are once, few and many counts, or a class for expanded clones, and some rows have none.

J | D | V | size | CDR3 | DNA
TRBJ2-7 | TRBD1 | TRBV6-6 | - | CASSRYGQGYEQYF | TGTGCCAGCAGTCGTTATGGACAGGGCTACGAGCAGTACTTC
TRBJ2-7 | - | TRBV7-9 | - | CASSLDYPGVYEQYF | TGTGCCAGCAGCTTAGACTATCCGGGGGTCTACGAGCAGTACTTC
TRBJ2-5 | TRBD2 | TRBV9 | - | CASSGLAGGETQYF | TGTGCCAGCAGCGGACTAGCGGGGGGCGAGACCCAGTACTTC
TRBJ2-1 | - | TRBV3-1/TRBV3-2 | few | CASSQGSRSGLDEQFF | TGTGCCAGCAGCCAAGGGTCGAGGTCAGGACTTGATGAGCAGTTCTTC
TRBJ1-5 | - | TRBV19 | - | CASSGQSEGAQHF | TGTGCCAGTAGTGGACAGTCTGAGGGGGCCCAGCATTTT
TRBJ1-2 | TRBD1 | TRBV28 | - | CAGTHRGSYGYTF | TGTGCTGGAACTCACAGGGGATCCTATGGCTACACCTTC
TRBJ2-2 | - | TRBV2 | - | CASSVYRLPGELFF | TGTGCCAGCAGTGTTTACAGGTTACCCGGGGAGCTGTTTTTT
TRBJ2-5 | TRBD1 | TRBV9 | once | CASSEWGQGKETQYF | TGTGCCAGCAGCGAATGGGGACAGGGGAAAGAGACCCAGTACTTC
TRBJ2-1 | TRBD2 | TRBV5-1 | - | CASSSGTSGSYNEQFF | TGCGCCAGCAGCTCCGGGACTAGCGGATCCTACAATGAGCAGTTCTTC
TRBJ1-5 | - | TRBV5-5 | - | CASSLGPLSNQPQHF | TGTGCCAGCAGCTTGGGGCCGCTTAGCAATCAGCCCCAGCATTTT
TRBJ2-1 | - | TRBV10-3 | few | CAISGAMGDEQFF | TGTGCCATCAGTGGGGCGATGGGAGATGAGCAGTTCTTC
TRBJ2-2 | TRBD2 | TRBV2 | - | CASSELSGRFPGELFF | TGTGCCAGCAGTGAATTGAGCGGGAGATTCCCCGGGGAGCTGTTTTTT
TRBJ1-1 | - | TRBV30 | once | CACRVMNTEAFF | TGTGCCTGCAGGGTGATGAACACTGAAGCTTTCTTT
TRBJ2-1 | - | TRBV27 | few | CATLNRAPLNDSYNEQFF | TGTGCCACCCTAAACAGGGCCCCACTGAATGACTCCTACAATGAGCAGTTCTTC
TRBJ2-2 | TRBD2 | TRBV18 | - | CASSPLRAGETGELFF | TGTGCCAGCTCACCCCTGAGAGCGGGAGAGACCGGGGAGCTGTTTTTT
TRBJ1-2 | - | TRBV7-6 | - | CASSSPRGYGYTF | TGTGCCAGCAGCTCCCCCAGGGGTTATGGCTACACCTTC
TRBJ1-1 | TRBD1 | TRBV7-9 | once | CASSESGQGLNTEAFF | TGTGCCAGCAGCGAATCTGGACAGGGGTTGAACACTGAAGCTTTCTTT
TRBJ1-6 | - | TRBV30 | - | CAWSSPGLINSPLHF | TGTGCCTGGTCTAGCCCGGGACTGATTAATTCACCCCTCCACTTT
TRBJ2-7 | - | TRBV19 | few | CASSMGQGLAYEQYF | TGTGCCAGTAGTATGGGACAGGGACTAGCCTACGAGCAGTACTTC
TRBJ2-2 | - | TRBV10-1 | once | CASSESSNTGELFF | TGCGCCAGCAGCGAGAGCTCGAACACCGGGGAGCTGTTTTTT
TRBJ2-7 | - | TRBV4-1 | - | CASSQRFQMTGHDEQYF | TGCGCCAGCAGCCAACGCTTTCAGATGACTGGCCACGACGAGCAGTACTTC
TRBJ2-2 | TRBD2 | TRBV9 | - | CASSVGREGPGELFF | TGTGCCAGCAGCGTAGGGCGGGAGGGCCCCGGGGAGCTGTTTTTT
TRBJ2-2 | - | TRBV7-9 | - | CASTLSATGELFF | TGTGCCAGCACTCTAAGTGCCACCGGGGAGCTGTTTTTT
TRBJ2-7 | - | TRBV25-1 | - | CASSQGTLEQYF | TGTGCCAGCAGTCAAGGGACACTAGAGCAGTACTTC
TRBJ2-2 | - | TRBV7-8 | - | CASSFLNTGELFF | TGTGCCAGCAGCTTTCTAAACACCGGGGAGCTGTTTTTT
TRBJ1-2 | - | TRBV5-6 | - | CASSLASRRDGYTF | TGTGCCAGCAGCTTGGCCAGCAGGCGGGATGGCTACACCTTC
TRBJ2-2 | - | TRBV7-9 | - | CASSLVIRGNTGELFF | TGTGCCAGCAGCTTAGTGATCAGGGGGAACACCGGGGAGCTGTTTTTT
TRBJ2-7 | - | TRBV6-1 | few | CASSEHDSNEQYF | TGTGCCAGCAGTGAACATGACAGTAACGAGCAGTACTTC
TRBJ2-1 | - | TRBV6-1 | - | CASSEGGGSSYNEQFF | TGTGCCAGCAGTGAAGGAGGCGGAAGCTCCTACAATGAGCAGTTCTTC
TRBJ2-2 | TRBD1 | TRBV10-3 | - | CAISEEDRGRSGELFF | TGTGCCATCAGTGAGGAGGACAGGGGGAGATCCGGGGAGCTGTTTTTT